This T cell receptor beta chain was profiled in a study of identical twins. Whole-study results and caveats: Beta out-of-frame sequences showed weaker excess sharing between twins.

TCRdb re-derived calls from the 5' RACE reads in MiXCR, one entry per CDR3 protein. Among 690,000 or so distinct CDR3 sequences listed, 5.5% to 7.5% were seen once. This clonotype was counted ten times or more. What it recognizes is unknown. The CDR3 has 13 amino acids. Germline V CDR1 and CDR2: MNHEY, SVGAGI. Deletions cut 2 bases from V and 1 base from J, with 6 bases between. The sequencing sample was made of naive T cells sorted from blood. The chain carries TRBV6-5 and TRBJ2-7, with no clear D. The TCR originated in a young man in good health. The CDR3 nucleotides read TGTGCCAGCAGTTACAGGGAATCCTACGAGCAGTACTTC. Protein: CASSYRESYEQYF.